Presented here are 17 T cell receptor beta chains from one specimen sequenced in a study of blood T cell repertoires in COVID-19. The table came from immunoSEQ multiplex PCR; TCRdb's copy has only in-frame clones and leaves some out. The sample consists of over 200,000 clones, around 90% of them appearing once. Source material: PBMCs or T cells enriched from blood (not recorded which). Receptor source: a man younger than 40 who had been exposed to COVID-19.

The chain couples TRBV6-5 to TRBJ2-1, with D possibly matching TRBD1 (5 bases). Looked up from germline, CDR1 is MNHEY and CDR2 is SVGAGI. The V end was cut by 2 bases, the J end by 0 bases, with 8 bases between. This CDR3 spans 15 amino acids. The CDR3 sequence is CASSYGQGSYNEQFF. The CDR3 DNA reads TGTGCCAGCAGTTACGGCCAGGGCTCCTACAATGAGCAGTTCTTC.

The V and J genes are TRBV4-2 and TRBJ2-2; TRBD1 is a possible D gene (6 bases). The CDR3 spans 16 residues. The V end was cut by 0 bases, the J end by 3 bases, with 11 bases between. From germline, CDR1 is LGHNA and CDR2 YNFKEQ. The CDR3 loop is CASSQEWGPDTGELFF. The CDR3 coding sequence is TGTGCCAGCAGCCAAGAGTGGGGGCCTGACACCGGGGAGCTGTTTTTT.

This chain joins TRBV2 and TRBJ1-5, with 7 bases aligning to TRBD1. With V trimmed by 7 bases and J by 7 bases, 13 bases remained unmatched. The V gene's germline CDR1 is SNHLY and CDR2 FYNNEI. This CDR3 has 15 residues. This chain's CDR3 is CASTETGLIEQPQHF. The CDR3 DNA sequence: TGTGCCAGCACCGAGACAGGGTTAATAGAGCAGCCCCAGCATTTT.

The V and J genes are TRBV11-2 and TRBJ2-3, with 12 bases aligning to TRBD1. The CDR3 spans 16 residues. Germline loops: CDR1 SGHAT, CDR2 FQNNGV. V shed 3 bases, J shed 6 bases, and the junction held 7 bases outside the gene matches. The chain's CDR3 is CASSFTGTGGLDTQYF. DNA for the CDR3: TGTGCCAGCAGCTTTACCGGGACAGGGGGCTTGGATACGCAGTATTTT.

The chain joins TRBV5-6 to TRBJ2-7; TRBD1 matches at 11 bases. CDR1 is SGHDT and CDR2 is YYEEEE in the germline V gene. The CDR3 runs 14 residues. V dropped 4 bases and J dropped 6; count of bases not matched to a gene: 6. The CDR3 bases are TGTGCCAGCAGCCTCGGACAGGGGGCGACCGAGCAGTACTTC. Residues: CASSLGQGATEQYF.

The chain couples TRBV29-1 to TRBJ1-2; tentative D call: TRBD1 (5 bases). V dropped 3 bases and J dropped 5 bases, with 25 bases sitting between them. The CDR3 length is 17 residues. From germline, CDR1 is SQVTM and CDR2 ANQGSEA. The CDR3 sequence: CSVEVSPQKGPRYGYTF. The CDR3 nucleotides read TGCAGCGTTGAGGTTTCTCCCCAAAAGGGGCCTCGTTATGGCTACACCTTC. The whole variable domain, remainder taken from reference TRBV29-1 and TRBJ1-2, is SAVISQKPSRDICQRGTSLTIQCQVDSQVTMMFWYRQQPGQSLTLIATANQGSEATYESGFVIDKFPISRPNLTFSTLTVSNMSPEDSSIYLCSVEVSPQKGPRYGYTFGSGTRLTVV.

The J gene is TRBJ1-2, the V gene TRBV5-1, with TRBD1 matching over 9 bases. Trimming removed 4 bases from V and 5 bases from J; junction bases left unmatched: 9. The CDR3 is made up of 15 amino acids. Germline lookup yields CDR1 SGHRS and CDR2 YFSETQ. CDR3 sequence: CASSLKDRGGYGYTF. The CDR3 nucleotides are TGCGCCAGCAGCCTAAAGGACAGGGGAGGATATGGCTACACCTTC.

The CDR3, as DNA: TGTGCCAGCAGCTTTAGGACAGGGGCGACTGAAGCTTTCTTT. Translation gives CASSFRTGATEAFF. This chain joins TRBV13 and TRBJ1-1; 9 nucleotides align to TRBD1. The germline V gene has CDR1 PRHDT and CDR2 FYEKMQ (reference sequence). Trimming took 3 bases from V and 5 from J; bases not matched to a gene: 4. The length of the CDR3 is 14 residues.

V and J are TRBV10-3 and TRBJ1-4, with TRBD1 as a possible D gene (6 bases). The CDR3 has 15 amino acids. Germline V CDR1 and CDR2: ENHRY, SYGVKD. V was cut by 3 bases and J by 3 bases, with 11 bases left in between. Written as DNA, the CDR3 is TGTGCCATCAGTGATGGACAGCAGGCTAATGAAAAACTGTTTTTT. Translation gives CAISDGQQANEKLFF.

V and J are TRBV6-5 and TRBJ2-7, with D tentatively TRBD2 (5 bases). Germline CDR1 MNHEY, CDR2 SVGAGI. The CDR3 length is 13 residues. Trimming took off 2 bases at V and 3 bases at J, with 8 bases between the two ends. CDR3 region: CASSYGRGYEQYF. The CDR3 DNA follows: TGTGCCAGCAGTTACGGCCGGGGCTACGAGCAGTACTTC.

This clone was counted between two and nine times. The rearrangement links TRBV6-2 or TRBV6-3 to TRBJ2-7; 13 positions agree with TRBD2. This CDR3 is built from 20 residues. V trimming: 10 bases; J trimming: 0 bases; junction bases outside the gene matches: 21. Germline loops: CDR1 MNHEY, CDR2 SVGEGT. The CDR3 is CATSRQPGTSGVRVSYEQYF. The CDR3 bases are TGTGCCACCAGCCGACAGCCCGGGACTAGCGGGGTGAGGGTCTCCTACGAGCAGTACTTC.

The sample holds one count of this clone. The chain carries TRBV7-9 and TRBJ1-6; D uncertain. The V gene lost 5 bases and the J gene lost 4 bases, with 9 bases spanning the gap. The length of the CDR3 is 14 residues. Germline V CDR1 and CDR2: SEHNR, FQNEAQ (reference sequence). The CDR3 DNA follows: TGTGCCAGCAGCCCTCCCGGGTATAATTCACCCCTCCACTTT. Protein sequence: CASSPPGYNSPLHF.

The gene calls are TRBV27 and TRBJ2-2; D unclear. The V and J ends lost 7 bases and 7 bases respectively, with 7 bases between them. Germline V lookup: CDR1 MNHEY, CDR2 SMNVEV (reference sequence). The CDR3 contains 11 residues. The chain's CDR3 is CASIYNGELFF. The CDR3 DNA follows: TGTGCCAGCATATATAACGGGGAGCTGTTTTTT.

This clone was seen only a few times. The chain uses TRBV3-1 (or the pseudogene TRBV3-2) and TRBJ1-5; D remains unclear. CDR3 length equals 13 residues. Germline CDR1 and CDR2: LGHDT and YNNKEL (reference sequence). Trimming removed 4 bases from V and 2 bases from J, with 6 bases in between. CDR3 sequence: CASSLGRNQPQHF. CDR3 sequence (DNA): TGTGCCAGCAGCCTTGGGCGCAATCAGCCCCAGCATTTT.

This clone was recorded once. The V call is TRBV5-1, the J call TRBJ2-3, with a possible D match to TRBD1 (6 bases). The germline CDR1 and CDR2 sequences are SGHRS and YFSETQ. The CDR3 runs to 14 residues. With 2 bases removed from V and 2 bases from J, the gap between germline ends came to 9 bases. This CDR3 reads CASSLGQTTDTQYF. CDR3 DNA: TGCGCCAGCAGCTTAGGACAGACCACAGATACGCAGTATTTT.

The chain carries TRBV7-6 and TRBJ1-5; D is unresolved. In germline, CDR1 is SGHVS, CDR2 FNYEAQ. This CDR3 has 13 amino acids. Trimming took 4 bases from V and 6 from J, leaving 10 bases between them. The CDR3 loop is CASSSGESQPQHF. CDR3 sequence (DNA): TGTGCCAGCAGCTCCGGGGAAAGTCAGCCCCAGCATTTT.

V gene TRBV7-8 combines with J gene TRBJ2-1, with a weak D call TRBD2 (6 bases). The V end lost 2 bases, the J end lost 8 bases, and 13 bases lay between the germline ends. Germline CDR1 reads SGHVS; CDR2 reads FQNEAQ. This CDR3 has 14 residues. In DNA, the CDR3 is TGTGCCAGCAGCTTATTGCCGGGGGTGGATGAGCAGTTCTTC. Its translation is CASSLLPGVDEQFF.